A single sample gave rise to the 18 T cell receptor beta chains below, sequenced in a study of response to subunit inactivated influenza vaccine. Using its own MiXCR run on the RT-PCR reads, TCRdb lists one record per CDR3 protein. Of hundreds of thousands of distinct CDR3 sequences in the sample, about 18% were seen once. The sample consisted of PBMCs from blood, taken around 5 days after vaccination. These receptors originate from a man aged 45-65 years who received an inactivated influenza vaccine.

This clonotype was found many times. The chain combines TRBV10-3 with TRBJ2-1; 7 positions match TRBD2. The CDR3 consists of 13 residues. From germline, CDR1 is ENHRY and CDR2 SYGVKD. V was pared by 10 bases and J by 6 bases, with 9 bases of the junction left unmatched. CDR3 in amino acids: CATHPSGGNEQFF. In DNA, the CDR3 is TGTGCCACCCATCCTAGCGGCGGCAATGAGCAGTTCTTC.

The genes are TRBV10-2 and TRBJ2-2, with 11 bases that match TRBD2. J lost 3 bases, V lost 6 bases, and 21 bases had no gene match. This CDR3 region has 21 residues. Germline V gene data show CDR1 as WSHSY and CDR2 as SAAADI. CDR3 residues: CASSPRLPGLAAGWDTGELFF. In nucleotides, the CDR3 is TGCGCCAGCAGCCCACGCCTACCGGGACTAGCGGCAGGATGGGACACCGGGGAGCTGTTTTTT.

The chain combines TRBV6-5 with TRBJ1-2; TRBD1 is a possible D gene (5 bases). The CDR3 has 15 residues. V shed 2 bases and J shed 1 base, with 11 bases lying between them. The germline V gene has CDR1 MNHEY and CDR2 SVGAGI. DNA of the CDR3: TGTGCCAGCAGTTACGGGGGGGGAGTTAACTATGGCTACACCTTC. Translated, it gives CASSYGGGVNYGYTF.

This clonotype was observed at least ten times. This rearrangement joins TRBV5-1 to TRBJ1-4; D is perhaps TRBD1 (5 bases). V was shortened by 4 bases and J by 5 bases, with 12 bases between the two germline ends. CDR3 size: 14 residues. The V gene's germline CDR1 is SGHRS and CDR2 YFSETQ. This CDR3 is CASSPGTANEKLFF. DNA for the CDR3: TGCGCCAGCAGCCCCGGGACGGCGAATGAAAAACTGTTTTTT.

This clonotype has ten or more counts. The chain couples TRBV5-8 to TRBJ1-2; D ambiguous. Looked up from germline, CDR1 is SGHTS and CDR2 is YDEGEE. The V gene lost 0 bases and the J gene lost 2 bases, with 5 bases spanning the gap. This CDR3 has 13 amino acids. The CDR3 protein is CASSLVGNYGYTF. CDR3 coding DNA: TGTGCCAGCAGCTTGGTCGGAAACTATGGCTACACCTTC.

V is TRBV7-6 and J is TRBJ2-7; perhaps TRBD1 as D (6 bases). This CDR3 region has 14 residues. The germline V gene has CDR1 SGHVS and CDR2 FNYEAQ. Trimming took 10 bases from V and 2 from J, leaving 18 bases between them. The CDR3 loop reads CATPREGDTYEQYF. The CDR3 region has the DNA TGTGCCACCCCAAGAGAGGGGGACACCTACGAGCAGTACTTC.

The chain is built from TRBV20-1 and TRBJ2-7; maybe TRBD2 (6 bases). Trimming cost V 3 bases and J 1 base, with 25 bases left between them. This CDR3 has 18 residues. The germline V gene encodes CDR1 DFQATT and CDR2 SNEGSKA (reference sequence). The CDR3 nucleotides read TGCAGTGCTAGTTTTTTTCTGGGGACGGGAGATGGGTCCTACGAGCAGTACTTC. Amino acids: CSASFFLGTGDGSYEQYF.

This clonotype was observed a handful of times. The V gene is TRBV15, the J gene TRBJ1-5; 8 bases are a match to TRBD1. The CDR3 totals 15 residues. The germline V gene has CDR1 LNHNV and CDR2 YYDKDF (reference sequence). The J segment lost 4 bases and the V segment lost 0 bases, leaving 2 bases of the junction unmatched. DNA of the CDR3: TGTGCCACCAGCAGAGATAGGACAGGGAATCAGCCCCAGCATTTT. As protein: CATSRDRTGNQPQHF.

This chain uses TRBV5-6 with TRBJ2-2; D is possibly TRBD1 or TRBD2 (6 bases each). The CDR3 runs 19 residues. The V end was cut by 1 base, the J end by 7 bases, with 26 bases between. CDR1 and CDR2 from the germline V gene are SGHDT and YYEEEE. The CDR3 here is CASSLFRGLTGEWGGELFF. In DNA, the CDR3 is TGTGCCAGCAGCTTGTTCCGGGGGCTGACTGGAGAGTGGGGCGGGGAGCTGTTTTTT.

This clonotype was seen at least ten times. The V call is TRBV7-8, the J call TRBJ2-7; 9 bases are a match to TRBD1. V dropped 2 bases and J dropped 1; count of bases not matched to a gene: 15. The germline gives CDR1 SGHVS, CDR2 FQNEAQ. There are 19 residues in the CDR3. The chain's CDR3 is CASSLLSGTGTFQSYEQYF. The CDR3 DNA sequence: TGTGCCAGCAGCTTATTATCCGGGACAGGGACCTTCCAGTCCTACGAGCAGTACTTC.

This clonotype was recorded a few times. The J gene is TRBJ2-7, the V gene TRBV15; 11 bases map to TRBD2. Germline V gene lookup returns CDR1 LNHNV and CDR2 YYDKDF (reference sequence). The CDR3 is made up of 18 amino acids. Trimming cost V 0 bases and J 3 bases; bases outside gene matches: 10. The CDR3 region has the DNA TGTGCCACCAGCAGAGATTTGGGGCTAGCGGGGGGAAACTACGAGCAGTACTTC. Its protein is CATSRDLGLAGGNYEQYF.

This clonotype was recorded a few times. The V gene is TRBV5-1, the J gene TRBJ1-1; the match to TRBD1 covers 7 bases. Trimming took 0 bases from V and 0 from J; bases not matched to a gene: 5. Germline V gene data show CDR1 as SGHRS and CDR2 as YFSETQ. CDR3 length: 16 residues. CDR3 amino acids: CASSLVGQRVNTEAFF. CDR3 sequence (DNA): TGCGCCAGCAGCTTGGTGGGACAGAGGGTGAACACTGAAGCTTTCTTT. Using reference TRBV5-1 and TRBJ1-1 for the parts outside the CDR3, the full variable domain is KAGVTQTPRYLIKTRGQQVTLSCSPISGHRSVSWYQQTPGQGLQFLFEYFSETQRNKGNFPGRFSGRQFSNSRSEMNVSTLELGDSALYLCASSLVGQRVNTEAFFGQGTRLTVV.

This clonotype was seen many times. This rearrangement joins TRBV29-1 to TRBJ2-7; perhaps TRBD1 as D (6 bases). Deletions cut 3 bases from V and 2 bases from J, with 14 bases between. This CDR3 has 14 amino acids. Germline V CDR1 and CDR2: SQVTM, ANQGSEA. The CDR3 DNA is TGCAGCGTTGAGGGGGCCGGGCCAACCTACGAGCAGTACTTC. Encoded protein: CSVEGAGPTYEQYF.

The genes are TRBV29-1 and TRBJ2-1; D is ambiguous. Germline loops: CDR1 SQVTM, CDR2 ANQGSEA. V was trimmed by 4 bases and J by 0 bases, leaving 10 bases between them. The CDR3 sequence is 14 residues long. The CDR3 DNA follows: TGCAGCGTTGTTACTTGGAACTCCTACAATGAGCAGTTCTTC. Residues: CSVVTWNSYNEQFF.

This clonotype has at least ten counts. The CDR3 sequence is CSARAWDSGRVREQFF. CDR3 nucleotides: TGCAGTGCTAGAGCTTGGGATAGCGGGAGGGTGAGGGAGCAGTTCTTC. The V and J genes are TRBV20-1 and TRBJ2-1, with 11 bases fitting TRBD2. The trim removed 1 base at V and 10 bases at J, leaving 12 bases unmatched. The CDR3 spans 16 residues. The germline gives CDR1 DFQATT, CDR2 SNEGSKA (reference sequence).

The table lists this clonotype with a few counts. J is TRBJ1-6 and V is TRBV20-1; the match to TRBD1 covers 9 bases. The CDR3 is made up of 15 amino acids. The V gene's germline CDR1 is DFQATT and CDR2 SNEGSKA (reference sequence). V trimming: 5 bases; J trimming: 6 bases; junction bases outside the gene matches: 8. CDR3 region: CSAHRDRDGNSPLHF. The CDR3 DNA reads TGCAGTGCTCATCGGGACAGGGATGGTAATTCACCCCTCCACTTT.

The chain uses TRBV2 and TRBJ2-1, with a weak D call TRBD2 (5 bases). The CDR3 length is 15 residues. Germline V gene sequence: CDR1 SNHLY, CDR2 FYNNEI. Trimming left V 6 bases short and J 10 bases short, with 22 bases between. This CDR3 is CASSINILAFSEQFF. CDR3 nucleotides: TGTGCCAGCAGCATAAATATCCTAGCTTTCTCAGAGCAGTTCTTC. Complete variable domain (other parts from reference TRBV2 and TRBJ2-1): EPEVTQTPSHQVTQMGQEVILRCVPISNHLYFYWYRQILGQKVEFLVSFYNNEISEKSEIFDDQFSVERPDGSNFTLKIRSTKLEDSAMYFCASSINILAFSEQFFGPGTRLTVL.

This chain joins TRBV6-1 and TRBJ1-5; D is undetermined. The CDR3 has 15 amino acids. Deletions cut 3 bases from V and 2 bases from J, with 11 bases between. The V gene's germline CDR1 is MNHNS and CDR2 SASEGT. CDR3 loop: CASSEALTGNQPQHF. The CDR3, as DNA: TGTGCCAGCAGTGAGGCACTTACAGGCAATCAGCCCCAGCATTTT.